A selection of T cell receptor beta chains follows, all from one sample in a study of T cells in Graves' hyperthyroidism and ophthalmopathy. Each CDR3 protein is one row after TCRdb ran MiXCR on the multiplex PCR reads. The sample contains about 610,000 distinct CDR3 sequences, about 14% of which appear only once. The sequenced sample consisted of blood. The origin of the receptors is a woman aged 40 to 49 with Graves' ophthalmopathy. Each CDR3 is given with its conserved first and last residue. D genes are given only for firm matches. The size entry is marked missing in some rows and otherwise reads once, few, many or a size class.

TGCAGTGCTAGGAAAGGGGGGAATGGCTACACCTTC | CSARKGGNGYTF | TRBV20-1 | few | NA | 12 | TRBJ1-2
TGCAGTGCTAGAGATCTCCGCACCCCGGCCTACGAGCAGTACTTC | CSARDLRTPAYEQYF | TRBV20-1 | NA | NA | 15 | TRBJ2-7
TGTGCCAGCAGTTTAGAGGATAGGACAAATGGCTACACCTTC | CASSLEDRTNGYTF | TRBV28 | many | NA | 14 | TRBJ1-2
TGCAGTGCTAGAGCTCTCCTGGGCACTTCCTACGAGCAGTACTTC | CSARALLGTSYEQYF | TRBV20-1 | NA | NA | 15 | TRBJ2-7
TGTGCCAGTAGTACCTCGCCTACCGGGGAGACCCAGTACTTC | CASSTSPTGETQYF | TRBV19 | few | NA | 14 | TRBJ2-5
TGTGCCAGCAGAGATAGACCTTGGAGCTCCTACGAGCAGTACTTC | CASRDRPWSSYEQYF | TRBV6-1 | NA | NA | 15 | TRBJ2-7
TGTGCCAGCAGTGCGGACAGCAACTTCTATGGCTACACCTTC | CASSADSNFYGYTF | TRBV27 | many | NA | 14 | TRBJ1-2
TGTGCCAGCAGATTGGTAGAAACGCAGTATTTT | CASRLVETQYF | TRBV28 | NA | NA | 11 | TRBJ2-3
TGTGCCACCAGCAGACCCCTTTCGCATTCGGGACATACAGAAGAGACCCAGTACTTC | CATSRPLSHSGHTEETQYF | TRBV15 | many | NA | 19 | TRBJ2-5
TGTGCCAGCCGACGGGGGGAATCAGATACGCAGTATTTT | CASRRGESDTQYF | TRBV19 | many | TRBD2 | 13 | TRBJ2-3
TGTGCCAGCAGCTTAACTAGCGGGACCGGGGAGCTGTTTTTT | CASSLTSGTGELFF | TRBV11-2 | many | TRBD2 | 14 | TRBJ2-2
TGTGCCAGCAGTCCCCGACTAACCGGGCGGGGAGAGACCCAGTACTTC | CASSPRLTGRGETQYF | TRBV12-3/TRBV12-4 | many | NA | 16 | TRBJ2-5
TGTGCCAGCAGCTCACTAGCGGGAGGCTACAATGAGCAGTTCTTC | CASSSLAGGYNEQFF | TRBV11-2 | many | TRBD2 | 15 | TRBJ2-1
TGTGCCATCAGCCTAGGGACAGGTTACAATTCACCCCTCCACTTT | CAISLGTGYNSPLHF | TRBV10-3 | many | TRBD1 | 15 | TRBJ1-6
TGTGCCAGCAGTTTCGGGGGAGATGAGACCCAGTACTTC | CASSFGGDETQYF | TRBV28 | many | NA | 13 | TRBJ2-5
TGTGCCAGCAGCCAAGACTCGCAGGGACCTTACCAAGAGACCCAGTACTTC | CASSQDSQGPYQETQYF | TRBV3-1 | NA | NA | 17 | TRBJ2-5
TGTGCTAGTGGCCCGGGGACTAGCGCCTACACCGGGGAGCTGTTTTTT | CASGPGTSAYTGELFF | TRBV12-5 | many | TRBD2 | 16 | TRBJ2-2
TGCGCCAGCAGCCCCTCCGGAGGGAATGGCTACACCTTC | CASSPSGGNGYTF | TRBV10-1 | many | NA | 13 | TRBJ1-2
TGCAGTGCTAGAGAACCAGGGACTAGCGGGAGGGAGGACTACGAGCAGTACTTC | CSAREPGTSGREDYEQYF | TRBV20-1 | few | TRBD2 | 18 | TRBJ2-7
TGTGCCTGGAGTGTACCCCGGGACTACAATGAGCAGTTCTTC | CAWSVPRDYNEQFF | TRBV30 | NA | NA | 14 | TRBJ2-1
TGTGCCAGCACGCGTAGCGGGATCTACGAGCAGTACTTC | CASTRSGIYEQYF | TRBV25-1 | NA | TRBD2 | 13 | TRBJ2-7
TGCAGCGTTGAAAGTAGTCATCCAAACACCGGGGAGCTGTTTTTT | CSVESSHPNTGELFF | TRBV29-1 | few | NA | 15 | TRBJ2-2
TGCAGTGCTAGAGTAGCGGGTTATTCCTACGAGCAGTACTTC | CSARVAGYSYEQYF | TRBV20-1 | many | TRBD2 | 14 | TRBJ2-7
TGTGCCAGCAGTTTCACCCCTGACGAGCAGTACTTC | CASSFTPDEQYF | TRBV28 | NA | NA | 12 | TRBJ2-7